The 17 T cell receptor beta chains given below trace back to one sample, sequenced in a study of tissue T cells after allogeneic stem cell transplantation. The sample's time point: mouse harvest day 14 after allogeneic transplant. Each mouse received 10^7 T-cell-depleted marrow cells plus 10^6 splenic CD5+ T cells by tail vein. The table came from immunoSEQ multiplex PCR; TCRdb's copy has only in-frame clones and leaves some out. This sample has thousands of clones, with around 45% found just once. Sequenced: gut tissue. Receptors originate from a female BALB/c mouse given C57BL/6 T cells with graft-versus-host disease after an allogeneic hematopoietic cell transplant.

Worth noting for this clone: Any gene name here is a mouse gene name. Read sequence stops 1 residue before the CDR3 end, and the germline J gene provides the missing end. The chain carries TRBV26 and TRBJ1-4; D unresolved. The germline gives CDR1 KGHPV, CDR2 FQNQEV (reference sequence). Between the trimmed V and J ends, which lost 4 bases and 3 bases, there was a span of 6 bases. The CDR3 runs 13 residues. The sequenced part of the CDR3 DNA is TGTGCCAGCAGTCCAACCACCAACGAAAGATTATTT. Its translation: CASSPTTNERLF. The full CDR3 protein is CASSPTTNERLFF.

Comments on this clone: These gene names are mouse names. The sequenced part of the CDR3 DNA is TGTGCCAGCAGTGAAACAGGGGCCTCCCGGACAGAAGTCTTC. Translated: CASSETGASRTEVF. In full, the CDR3 is CASSETGASRTEVFF. The genes are TRBV13-3 and TRBJ1-1, with 7 bases fitting TRBD1. The missing CDR3 end, 1 residue past where the read stops, is filled in from the germline J gene. CDR3 length: 15 residues. The V and J ends lost 2 bases and 5 bases, in that order; junction bases with no gene match: 9. Germline loops: CDR1 NNHDY, CDR2 SYVADS.

A word on this clone: Gene names denote mouse genes. The read terminates 1 residue ahead of where the CDR3 ends, so the germline J gene completes it. The chain combines TRBV31 with TRBJ1-1; TRBD1 matches at 8 bases. From germline, CDR1 is GKSSPN and CDR2 SITVG. V lost 0 bases to trimming and J lost 4 bases; unmatched junction nucleotides: 4. This CDR3 is built from 14 residues. CDR3 sequence reads: CAWSLYRGGTEVFF. CDR3 bases read: TGTGCCTGGAGTCTCTACAGGGGGGGCACAGAAGTCTTC.

As regards this clone: The genes are named according to mouse. The observed sequence ends 1 residue before the CDR3 terminus, with the missing tail filled in from the germline J gene. V is TRBV26 and J is TRBJ2-4; D might be TRBD1 or TRBD2, each matching 6 bases. Trimming pared 0 bases from V and 2 bases from J, leaving 9 bases between. Germline lookup yields CDR1 KGHPV and CDR2 FQNQEV (reference sequence). This CDR3 region has 15 residues. CDR3 amino acids: CASSLSGGVQNTLYF. The covered CDR3 bases are TGTGCCAGCAGTCTGTCTGGGGGCGTTCAAAACACCTTGTAC.

Concerning this clone itself: The gene symbols are mouse symbols. From the germline J gene comes the end of the CDR3, since the read stops 1 residue before it. The rearrangement uses TRBV20 and TRBJ2-2; D is uncertain. Trimming stripped 0 bases from V and 1 base from J, with 3 bases between. The CDR3 has 13 residues. From germline, CDR1 is GFQATS and CDR2 STVNSAI. The covered CDR3 bases are TGTGGTGCTAGGGACAGAAACACCGGGCAGCTCTAC. The encoded protein is CGARDRNTGQLY. The full CDR3 sequence reads CGARDRNTGQLYF.

This clone is medium-sized. Gene names and germline match the mouse. The read halts 1 residue ahead of the CDR3 end, with the missing end drawn from the germline J gene. The V and J genes are TRBV20 and TRBJ1-2, with D perhaps matching TRBD1 (5 bases). This CDR3 is 12 amino acids long. The germline V gene has CDR1 GFQATS and CDR2 STVNSAI. V was cut by 1 base and J by 3 bases, with 6 bases left in between. CDR3 DNA, as far as it was read: TGTGGTGCTAGGGGGGGCCACTCCGACTACACC. Protein sequence: CGARGGHSDYT. The entire CDR3 protein reads CGARGGHSDYTF. The full variable domain, with the rest looked up from reference TRBV20 and TRBJ1-2, is GALVYQYPRRTICKSGTSMRMECQAVGFQATSVAWYRQSPQKTFELIALSTVNSAIKYEQNFTQEKFPISHPNLSFSSMTVLNAYLEDRGLYLCGARGGHSDYTFGSGTRLLVI.

Worth noting for this clone: Mouse germline and gene names are used. Read sequence stops 1 residue before the CDR3 end, and the germline J gene provides the missing end. V and J are TRBV13-2 and TRBJ2-1; D might be TRBD2 (7 bases). CDR1 is NNHNN and CDR2 is SYGAGS in the germline V gene (reference sequence). V lost 0 bases and J 1 base, leaving 11 bases between the germline ends. CDR3 length equals 16 residues. CDR3 DNA, as far as it was read: TGTGCCAGCGGTGATGCTTGGGGGGCGAACTATGCTGAGCAGTTC. This encodes CASGDAWGANYAEQF. The entire CDR3 protein is CASGDAWGANYAEQFF.

Concerning this clone: Mouse names are used for the genes. The read ends 1 residue before the CDR3 terminus; that terminus is restored from the germline J gene. The chain links TRBV26 to TRBJ1-1; D not certain. Germline lookup yields CDR1 KGHPV and CDR2 FQNQEV (reference sequence). Trimming pared 1 base from V and 1 base from J, leaving 4 bases between. The CDR3 runs 13 residues. CDR3 region: CASSLWQNTEVFF. The covered CDR3 bases are TGTGCCAGCAGTCTGTGGCAAAACACAGAAGTCTTC.

This clone counts as medium-sized (0.01 to 0.1%). Mouse names are used for the genes. With the read ending 1 residue before the CDR3 end, the germline J gene is used to fill in that end. This sequence joins TRBV26 and TRBJ1-1; 7 nucleotides agree with TRBD1. V lost 0 bases and J lost 3; bases outside the gene matches: 4. This CDR3 is 15 amino acids long. From germline, CDR1 is KGHPV and CDR2 FQNQEV (reference sequence). The CDR3: CASSLSGGRDTEVFF. The CDR3 bases that were read are TGTGCCAGCAGTCTGTCAGGGGGCAGGGACACAGAAGTCTTC.

Points on this clone: Mouse gene names and germline throughout. The read is 1 residue too short to cover the CDR3 end, so that end is filled in from the germline J gene. V is TRBV14 and J is TRBJ2-4; D call uncertain. The V and J ends lost 2 bases and 6 bases respectively, with 10 bases between them. This CDR3 spans 13 amino acids. Germline assignment: CDR1 SGHDT and CDR2 FRDEAV. Partial CDR3 DNA: TGTGCCAGCAGTTTAACGGGGATGAACACCTTGTAC. Translating it yields CASSLTGMNTLY. The entire CDR3 protein reads CASSLTGMNTLYF.

As for this clone: Gene labels here are mouse ones. The DNA ends 1 residue before the CDR3 does, and the rest of the CDR3 is filled in from the germline J gene. This rearrangement joins TRBV17 to TRBJ2-7; unclear D gene. The V gene's germline CDR1 is MNHDT and CDR2 YYDKIL. This CDR3 spans 12 amino acids. Trimming removed 0 bases at V and 3 bases at J, with 3 bases between. The CDR3 protein is CASSRDIYEQYF. The sequenced part of the CDR3 DNA is TGTGCTAGCAGTAGAGACATCTATGAACAGTAC.

A note on this clone: Mouse gene names apply. With the read ending 1 residue before the CDR3 end, the germline J gene is used to fill in that end. This rearrangement joins TRBV26 to TRBJ2-2; D is unresolved. Germline lookup yields CDR1 KGHPV and CDR2 FQNQEV (reference sequence). The CDR3 contains 13 residues. The V gene lost 2 bases and the J gene lost 2 bases, with 3 bases spanning the gap. The CDR3 here is CASSLDNTGQLYF. CDR3 DNA (partial): TGTGCCAGCAGTCTGGACAACACCGGGCAGCTCTAC.

This clone rates as medium-sized. The listed genes are named as in mouse. The observed sequence ends 1 residue before the CDR3 terminus, with the missing tail filled in from the germline J gene. This rearrangement joins TRBV14 to TRBJ2-7, with a tentative D call TRBD1 (6 bases). V was cut by 5 bases and J by 5 bases, with 11 bases left in between. CDR3 length: 12 amino acids. Germline-derived CDR1 and CDR2 are SGHDT and FRDEAV. CDR3 sequence: CASSRQAHEQYF. The part of the CDR3 DNA that was read is TGTGCCAGCAGCCGACAGGCCCATGAACAGTAC.

To note about this clone: Genes here carry mouse names. The CDR3 is cut off 1 residue early in the read; its end comes from the germline J gene. The rearrangement joins TRBV13-3 to TRBJ2-2; TRBD1 matches 7 bases. Germline V lookup: CDR1 NNHDY, CDR2 SYVADS. CDR3 length equals 14 residues. Trimming at V came to 3 bases and at J to 2 bases, leaving 1 base not matched to a gene. CDR3 sequence reads: CASSGQGNTGQLYF. The CDR3 bases that were read are TGTGCCAGCAGTGGACAGGGCAACACCGGGCAGCTCTAC. The whole variable domain, filled in from reference TRBV13-3 and TRBJ2-2, reads EAAVTQSPRSKVAVTGGKVTLSCHQTNNHDYMYWYRQDTGHGLRLIHYSYVADSTEKGDIPDGYKASRPSQENFSLILELASLSQTAVYFCASSGQGNTGQLYFGEGSKLTVL.

Worth noting for this clone: Any gene name here is a mouse gene name. The read finishes 1 residue shy of the CDR3 end, and the germline J gene is used to complete it. The V call is TRBV24, the J call TRBJ1-3; 8 positions match TRBD1. CDR3 length equals 16 residues. The V segment lost 4 bases and the J segment 0 bases; nucleotides outside the gene matches: 5. Germline values: CDR1 KGHTA, CDR2 FRNEEI. The CDR3 is CASSRTGTGSGNTLYF. The part of the CDR3 DNA that was read is TGTGCCAGCAGTCGGACCGGGACAGGTTCTGGAAATACGCTCTAT.

In regard to this clone: Gene names denote mouse genes. The read is 1 residue too short to cover the CDR3 end, so that end is filled in from the germline J gene. This rearrangement joins TRBV26 to TRBJ1-6, with unresolved D. TRBJ1-6 carries the ORF label, with uncertain function. Trimming took off 3 bases at V and 4 bases at J, with 4 bases between the two ends. The CDR3 extends over 13 amino acids. Germline lookup yields CDR1 KGHPV and CDR2 FQNQEV (reference sequence). The sequenced part of the CDR3 DNA is TGTGCCAGCAGTCTCCAGTATAATTCGCCCCTCTAC. Residues: CASSLQYNSPLY. The whole CDR3 region reads CASSLQYNSPLYF.

Within the sample, this clone is medium-sized. Gene names denote mouse genes. The missing CDR3 end, 1 residue past where the read stops, is filled in from the germline J gene. This chain links TRBV19 with TRBJ1-4; no definite D call. The V gene lost 3 bases and the J gene lost 0 bases, with 6 bases spanning the gap. Germline CDR1 FNHDT, CDR2 SITEND (reference sequence). The CDR3 loop spans 14 amino acids. The DNA read from the CDR3 is TGTGCCAGCAGTAATCAGATTTCCAACGAAAGATTATTT. This encodes CASSNQISNERLF. The full-length CDR3 reads as CASSNQISNERLFF.